Presented here are 29 T cell receptor beta chains from one specimen sequenced in a study of blood T cell repertoires in COVID-19. Generated by immunoSEQ multiplex PCR, the TCRdb table keeps only in-frame clones and is missing some. The table lists roughly 250,000 clones, about 91% of them singletons. Source material: PBMCs or T cells enriched from blood (not recorded which). The receptors shown here come from a woman in her thirties or forties with acute COVID-19.

The gene calls are TRBV6-1 and TRBJ2-7; D is perhaps TRBD2 (5 bases). Looked up from germline, CDR1 is MNHNS and CDR2 is SASEGT. The CDR3 consists of 23 residues. With 1 base removed from V and 0 bases from J, the gap between germline ends came to 34 bases. The CDR3 loop reads CASSEGRVRPAPLFIGSSYEQYV. CDR3 sequence (DNA): TGTGCCAGCAGTGAAGGTAGGGTTCGCCCCGCACCCCTATTTATAGGGAGCTCCTACGAGCAGTACGTC.

The genes are TRBV30 and TRBJ2-1; no definite D call. This CDR3 spans 16 amino acids. Per the germline V gene, CDR1 is GTSNPN and CDR2 is SVGIG (reference sequence). V lost 2 bases and J lost 0, with 14 bases in between. The CDR3 here is CAWSLSRRSSYNEQFF. The CDR3 coding sequence is TGTGCCTGGAGTCTTTCCCGGAGAAGCTCCTACAATGAGCAGTTCTTC. Full variable domain (outside the CDR3, taken from reference TRBV30 and TRBJ2-1): SQTIHQWPATLVQPVGSPLSLECTVEGTSNPNLYWYRQAAGRGLQLLFYSVGIGQISSEVPQNLSASRPQDRQFILSSKKLLLSDSGFYLCAWSLSRRSSYNEQFFGPGTRLTVL.

A single count supports this clone. This sequence joins TRBV10-2 and TRBJ2-3; 13 bases are a match to TRBD2. Trimming took 10 bases from V and 4 from J; bases not matched to a gene: 5. The CDR3 consists of 14 residues. Germline V gene sequence: CDR1 WSHSY, CDR2 SAAADI. The CDR3: CATRTSGSADTQYF. As DNA, the CDR3 is TGCGCCACCCGGACTAGCGGGAGTGCAGATACGCAGTATTTT.

CDR3 loop: CSVGTGGDNQPQHF. The CDR3 DNA reads as TGCAGCGTTGGGACAGGGGGGGATAATCAGCCCCAGCATTTT. V is TRBV29-1 and J is TRBJ1-5; 10 bases fit TRBD1. Germline V CDR1 and CDR2: SQVTM, ANQGSEA. The CDR3 runs 14 residues. V was pared by 4 bases and J by 4 bases, with 4 bases of the junction left unmatched.

The chain is built from TRBV6-2 or TRBV6-3 and TRBJ2-5; 8 nucleotides match TRBD2. V was clipped by 1 base and J by 5 bases; unmatched bases: 9. The germline V gene encodes CDR1 MNHEY and CDR2 SVGEGT. CDR3 length: 16 amino acids. The CDR3 DNA reads as TGTGCCAGCAGTTACTGGGGAGCGGGAGATACGGAGACCCAGTACTTC. It is translated as CASSYWGAGDTETQYF.

The chain recombines TRBV7-3 with TRBJ2-1; 9 bases agree with TRBD2. V trimming: 5 bases; J trimming: 1 base; junction bases outside the gene matches: 3. The CDR3 has 15 residues. The germline CDR1 and CDR2 sequences are SGHTA and FQGTGA. CDR3: CASSRLAASYNEQFF. The DNA for the CDR3 is TGTGCCAGCAGCCGACTAGCGGCGTCCTACAATGAGCAGTTCTTC.

The chain employs TRBV2 and TRBJ1-1; 11 nucleotides match TRBD1. The germline V gene encodes CDR1 SNHLY and CDR2 FYNNEI. With 4 bases clipped from V and 4 bases from J, the junction kept 11 bases outside the gene matches. The CDR3 is made up of 17 amino acids. CDR3 nucleotides: TGTGCCAGCAGTGTTCGAGGGACAGGGGGGATGGGCACTGAAGCTTTCTTT. Its translation: CASSVRGTGGMGTEAFF. The variable domain in full, completed from reference TRBV2 and TRBJ1-1, reads EPEVTQTPSHQVTQMGQEVILRCVPISNHLYFYWYRQILGQKVEFLVSFYNNEISEKSEIFDDQFSVERPDGSNFTLKIRSTKLEDSAMYFCASSVRGTGGMGTEAFFGQGTRLTVV.

The chain carries TRBV6-2 or TRBV6-3 and TRBJ1-5; TRBD1 aligns across 7 bases. The CDR3 spans 17 residues. The junction had 13 bases not matched to a gene; V was cut back by 6 bases and J by 2 bases. Germline V lookup: CDR1 MNHEY, CDR2 SVGEGT. The CDR3 DNA reads as TGTGCCAGCAGCCCTCAGGACAGGCTGGGGGGCAATCAGCCCCAGCATTTT. Protein: CASSPQDRLGGNQPQHF.

The gene calls are TRBV6-5 and TRBJ2-1, with TRBD2 as a possible D gene (5 bases). Trimming removed 0 bases from V and 8 bases from J, with 8 bases in between. The germline V gene has CDR1 MNHEY and CDR2 SVGAGI. The CDR3 covers 13 residues. CDR3 region: CASSYSSSDEQFF. CDR3 bases: TGTGCCAGCAGTTACTCGAGTAGCGATGAGCAGTTCTTC.

This chain connects TRBV24-1 to TRBJ2-3; a possible D gene is TRBD1 (6 bases). Germline CDR1 is KGHDR and CDR2 is SFDVKD. V shed 10 bases and J shed 4 bases, with 17 bases lying between them. This CDR3 is built from 14 residues. The CDR3 DNA sequence: TGTGCCACGGGTTCCCAGGGGACCCCAGATACGCAGTATTTT. Residues: CATGSQGTPDTQYF.

This clone was seen just once. The gene calls are TRBV2 and TRBJ1-5; D is unresolved. The CDR3 has 14 residues. The germline V gene has CDR1 SNHLY and CDR2 FYNNEI. Trimming stripped 6 bases from V and 4 bases from J, with 13 bases between. DNA of the CDR3: TGTGCCAGCAGCTTGGGCCCTAAGAATCAGCCCCAGCATTTT. Translation gives CASSLGPKNQPQHF.

The chain has TRBV5-8 and TRBJ2-7, with a possible D match to TRBD2 (6 bases). Germline V gives CDR1 SGHTS, CDR2 YDEGEE. The CDR3 is 15 amino acids. V was cut by 4 bases and J by 2 bases, with 16 bases left in between. CDR3 nucleotides: TGTGCCAGCAGCCAAGGAGGGCCCAGGGCCTACGAGCAGTACTTC. Its translation is CASSQGGPRAYEQYF.

This rearrangement joins TRBV7-6 to TRBJ2-1, with a tentative D call TRBD2 (5 bases). Germline loops: CDR1 SGHVS, CDR2 FNYEAQ. The CDR3 contains 16 residues. V lost 1 base and J 0 bases, leaving 10 bases between the germline ends. CDR3: CASSLDSASSYNEQFF. CDR3 nucleotides: TGTGCCAGCAGCTTAGATAGCGCTAGCTCCTACAATGAGCAGTTCTTC.

This clone occurred a few times. V usage is TRBV28 and J usage is TRBJ1-1, with 7 positions matching TRBD1. The CDR3 covers 11 residues. Germline V gives CDR1 MDHEN, CDR2 SYDVKM. The J segment lost 11 bases and the V segment lost 6 bases, leaving 6 bases of the junction unmatched. As DNA, the CDR3 is TGTGCCAGCAGCCGTGACAGGGTCGCTTTCTTT. Its translation: CASSRDRVAFF.

The chain employs TRBV16 and TRBJ2-7; TRBD1 might be the D (5 bases). Germline V gene sequence: CDR1 KGHSY, CDR2 FQNENV. The CDR3 sequence is 16 residues long. Between the trimmed V and J ends, which lost 2 bases and 2 bases, there was a span of 16 bases. The CDR3 loop is CASSQLSVDSPYEQYF. The CDR3 DNA reads as TGTGCCAGCAGCCAACTGTCGGTAGACAGCCCCTACGAGCAGTACTTC.

The chain couples TRBV24-1 to TRBJ2-1, with TRBD2 matching over 8 bases. There are 19 residues in the CDR3. The trim removed 1 base at V and 5 bases at J, leaving 15 bases unmatched. CDR1 and CDR2 from the germline V gene are KGHDR and SFDVKD. The CDR3 reads CATSDFTASGLEINNEQFF. CDR3 nucleotide sequence: TGTGCCACCAGTGATTTTACTGCTTCGGGACTAGAAATCAACAATGAGCAGTTCTTC.

This clone was found once. The gene calls are TRBV12-3 or TRBV12-4 and TRBJ1-2, with D unresolved. This CDR3 comprises 11 residues. Trimming left V 7 bases short and J 4 bases short, with 7 bases between. The CDR3, as DNA: TGTGCCAGCAAAACGGTCTATGGCTACACCTTC. Protein product: CASKTVYGYTF.

This clone was recorded only once. The rearrangement links TRBV3-1 (or the pseudogene TRBV3-2) to TRBJ1-5; a possible D gene is TRBD1 (6 bases). Germline values: CDR1 LGHDT, CDR2 YNNKEL (reference sequence). CDR3 size: 15 residues. V shed 1 base and J shed 6 bases, with 13 bases lying between them. In nucleotides, the CDR3 is TGTGCCAGCAGCCAAGGCTCACAGGGTCCTCAGCCCCAGCATTTT. Translated, it gives CASSQGSQGPQPQHF.

The chain combines TRBV19 with TRBJ2-1; D is undetermined. Per germline, CDR1 LNHDA and CDR2 SQIVND (reference sequence). Deletions cut 5 bases from V and 0 bases from J, with 8 bases between. The CDR3 is 14 residues long. The CDR3 spells CASSVVSSYNEQFF. Written as DNA, the CDR3 is TGTGCCAGTAGTGTAGTCAGCTCCTACAATGAGCAGTTCTTC. Full variable domain (rest looked up from reference TRBV19 and TRBJ2-1): DGGITQSPKYLFRKEGQNVTLSCEQNLNHDAMYWYRQDPGQGLRLIYYSQIVNDFQKGDIAEGYSVSREKKESFPLTVTSAQKNPTAFYLCASSVVSSYNEQFFGPGTRLTVL.

This clone appeared a single time. This chain connects TRBV9 to TRBJ2-7, with 8 positions matching TRBD2. The V and J ends lost 1 base and 5 bases, in that order; junction bases with no gene match: 8. Looked up from germline, CDR1 is SGDLS and CDR2 is YYNGEE. This CDR3 has 15 amino acids. The CDR3 region has the DNA TGTGCCAGCAGCGTAAGCGGGAGAAAGATTGACGAGCAGTACTTC. This sequence encodes CASSVSGRKIDEQYF. Looking up the rest from reference TRBV9 and TRBJ2-7 gives the full variable domain: DSGVTQTPKHLITATGQRVTLRCSPRSGDLSVYWYQQSLDQGLQFLIQYYNGEERAKGNILERFSAQQFPDLHSELNLSSLELGDSALYFCASSVSGRKIDEQYFGPGTRLTVT.

J is TRBJ2-1 and V is TRBV5-6; D gene unclear. The ends were cut back, 1 base at V and 9 bases at J, with 11 bases in the middle. The CDR3 consists of 13 residues. Germline V gene lookup returns CDR1 SGHDT and CDR2 YYEEEE. DNA of the CDR3: TGTGCCAGCAGCTTGACCGGCGGCACTGAGCAGTTCTTC. Protein: CASSLTGGTEQFF.

V usage is TRBV27 and J usage is TRBJ1-1; TRBD1 might be the D (5 bases). This CDR3 has 13 residues. V was trimmed by 5 bases and J by 2 bases, leaving 9 bases between them. Germline values: CDR1 MNHEY, CDR2 SMNVEV (reference sequence). CDR3 bases: TGTGCCAGCAGTATAGGGGTTAACACTGAAGCTTTCTTT. This sequence encodes CASSIGVNTEAFF.

V gene TRBV5-1 combines with J gene TRBJ1-5; 9 bases agree with TRBD1. This CDR3 is built from 16 residues. V was clipped by 5 bases and J by 4 bases; unmatched bases: 10. The V gene's germline CDR1 is SGHRS and CDR2 YFSETQ. The CDR3 loop reads CASRPTTGGSNQPQHF. CDR3 coding DNA: TGCGCCAGCAGGCCAACAACAGGGGGCAGTAATCAGCCCCAGCATTTT.

This clone is termed medium-sized. The chain couples TRBV4-1 to TRBJ1-5; no firm D call. The ends were cut back, 0 bases at V and 2 bases at J, with 5 bases in the middle. There are 14 residues in the CDR3. Germline CDR1 is MGHRA and CDR2 is YSYEKL. For the CDR3, the DNA is TGCGCCAGCAGCCAAGAGTCTGGCAATCAGCCCCAGCATTTT. It is translated as CASSQESGNQPQHF.

The J gene is TRBJ2-7, the V gene TRBV28; TRBD1 matches at 8 bases. The germline CDR1 and CDR2 sequences are MDHEN and SYDVKM. With V trimmed by 6 bases and J by 1 base, 5 bases remained unmatched. The CDR3 covers 14 residues. The CDR3 DNA follows: TGTGCCAGCAGCTCGACAGGGGAGTCCTACGAGCAGTACGTC. It specifies CASSSTGESYEQYV.

The chain employs TRBV28 and TRBJ1-1; 9 nucleotides line up with TRBD1. Losses at the gene ends were 6 bases for V and 1 base for J; bases not matched to a gene: 9. CDR1 MDHEN and CDR2 SYDVKM come from the germline V gene. The CDR3 has 16 amino acids. This chain's CDR3 is CASSRGGQGGNTEAFF. CDR3 in DNA: TGTGCCAGCAGCCGTGGGGGACAGGGAGGGAACACTGAAGCTTTCTTT.

The chain couples TRBV4-1 to TRBJ2-2; perhaps TRBD1 as D (6 bases). V was pared by 2 bases and J by 7 bases, with 20 bases between. Germline loops: CDR1 MGHRA, CDR2 YSYEKL. The CDR3 length is 17 residues. CDR3 in DNA: TGCGCCAGCAGCCAAACCGGGACAATCTCCACGGGCGGGGAGCTGTTTTTT. Its protein is CASSQTGTISTGGELFF.

The rearrangement uses TRBV13 and TRBJ1-5, with no clear D. From germline, CDR1 is PRHDT and CDR2 FYEKMQ (reference sequence). Trimming took 3 bases from V and 4 from J, leaving 4 bases between them. This CDR3 comprises 12 residues. The CDR3 DNA sequence: TGTGCCAGCAGCTTCGGTAATCAGCCCCAGCATTTT. Translating it yields CASSFGNQPQHF. The full variable domain, completed using reference TRBV13 and TRBJ1-5, is AAGVIQSPRHLIKEKRETATLKCYPIPRHDTVYWYQQGPGQDPQFLISFYEKMQSDKGSIPDRFSAQQFSDYHSELNMSSLELGDSALYFCASSFGNQPQHFGDGTRLSIL.

The V call is TRBV24-1, the J call TRBJ1-2; the match to TRBD1 covers 9 bases. Germline V gene data show CDR1 as KGHDR and CDR2 as SFDVKD. The CDR3 sequence is 15 residues long. V gave up 3 bases and J gave up 4 bases; unmatched junction bases: 5. The CDR3 coding sequence is TGTGCCACCAGTGATCGGACAGGGGCGGCCTATGGCTACACCTTC. Its translation: CATSDRTGAAYGYTF.